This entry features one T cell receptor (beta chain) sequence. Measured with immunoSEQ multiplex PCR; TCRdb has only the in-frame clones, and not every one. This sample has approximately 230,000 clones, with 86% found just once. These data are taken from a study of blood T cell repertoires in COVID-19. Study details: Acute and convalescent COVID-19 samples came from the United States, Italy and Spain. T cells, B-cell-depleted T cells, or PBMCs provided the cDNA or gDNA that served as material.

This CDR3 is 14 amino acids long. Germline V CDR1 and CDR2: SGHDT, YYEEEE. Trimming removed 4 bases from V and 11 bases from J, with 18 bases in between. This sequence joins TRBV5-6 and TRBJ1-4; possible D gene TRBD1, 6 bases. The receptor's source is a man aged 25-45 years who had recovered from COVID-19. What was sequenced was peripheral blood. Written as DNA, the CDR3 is TGTGCCAGCAGCGATTCAACCGCAGGACAGAAACTGTTTTTT. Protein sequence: CASSDSTAGQKLFF.